The 29 T cell receptor beta chains presented below share a single source sample, sequenced in a study of blood T cell repertoires in COVID-19. The repertoire was sequenced with immunoSEQ multiplex PCR; TCRdb's copy has only in-frame clones and lacks some. Among about 270,000 clones listed, around 91% were seen once. The sample consisted of PBMCs or T cells enriched from blood (not recorded which). Receptors were obtained from a woman younger than 35 who had recovered from COVID-19.

The sample holds one count of this clone. This sequence joins TRBV29-1 and TRBJ1-2, with D hard to call. CDR3 length: 10 residues. The germline gives CDR1 SQVTM, CDR2 ANQGSEA. Trimming pared 6 bases from V and 8 bases from J, leaving 10 bases between. In DNA, the CDR3 is TGCAGCGTCGATCGGAGGGGCTACACCTTC. It translates to CSVDRRGYTF. The entire variable domain, with the rest obtained from reference TRBV29-1 and TRBJ1-2, is as follows: SAVISQKPSRDICQRGTSLTIQCQVDSQVTMMFWYRQQPGQSLTLIATANQGSEATYESGFVIDKFPISRPNLTFSTLTVSNMSPEDSSIYLCSVDRRGYTFGSGTRLTVV.

This chain links TRBV11-2 with TRBJ1-2; 9 bases fit TRBD1. Germline CDR1 SGHAT, CDR2 FQNNGV. There are 16 residues in the CDR3. V was clipped by 5 bases and J by 5 bases; unmatched bases: 12. CDR3 nucleotides: TGTGCCAGCAGCCAAAAAGCGGGACAGGGCCAATATGGCTACACCTTC. It is translated as CASSQKAGQGQYGYTF.

V usage is TRBV20-1 and J usage is TRBJ2-5, with D possibly TRBD2 on 5 matching bases. The CDR3 is 12 amino acids. The germline gives CDR1 DFQATT, CDR2 SNEGSKA (reference sequence). The ends were cut back, 3 bases at V and 3 bases at J, with 8 bases in the middle. The DNA of the CDR3 is TGCAGTGCTAGTGTCGGGGAAGAGACCCAGTACTTC. Its protein is CSASVGEETQYF.

The V and J genes are TRBV10-3 and TRBJ1-1; D might be TRBD1 (5 bases). Trimming pared 0 bases from V and 8 bases from J, leaving 7 bases between. Germline V gene sequence: CDR1 ENHRY, CDR2 SYGVKD. The CDR3 covers 12 residues. The CDR3 bases are TGTGCCATCAGTGAGTCGAACAGGGAAGCTTTCTTT. Amino acids: CAISESNREAFF.

V usage is TRBV5-1 and J usage is TRBJ2-3; 11 bases are a match to TRBD2. The CDR3 runs to 14 residues. The J segment lost 6 bases and the V segment lost 3 bases, leaving 3 bases of the junction unmatched. Germline-derived CDR1 and CDR2 are SGHRS and YFSETQ. Here the CDR3 DNA reads TGCGCCAGCAGCTCCTGGACTAGCGGGGATACGCAGTATTTT. Translating gives CASSSWTSGDTQYF.

This chain joins TRBV2 and TRBJ1-2; 7 bases agree with TRBD1. V dropped 6 bases and J dropped 4; count of bases not matched to a gene: 5. Germline V gives CDR1 SNHLY, CDR2 FYNNEI. The CDR3 length is 13 residues. CDR3 sequence: CASRDDRVYGYTF. The CDR3 DNA follows: TGTGCCAGCAGGGACGACAGGGTCTATGGCTACACCTTC.

This chain links TRBV27 with TRBJ1-4; perhaps TRBD1 as D (6 bases). The CDR3 loop spans 15 amino acids. Germline V gene lookup returns CDR1 MNHEY and CDR2 SMNVEV (reference sequence). V lost 6 bases and J lost 3, with 14 bases in between. The CDR3 coding sequence is TGTGCCAGCAGGGAAGGGGGGGCAGCTAATGAAAAACTGTTTTTT. The encoded protein is CASREGGAANEKLFF. The complete variable domain, with remaining parts taken from reference TRBV27 and TRBJ1-4, reads EAQVTQNPRYLITVTGKKLTVTCSQNMNHEYMSWYRQDPGLGLRQIYYSMNVEVTDKGDVPEGYKVSRKEKRNFPLILESPSPNQTSLYFCASREGGAANEKLFFGSGTQLSVL.

V gene TRBV7-9 combines with J gene TRBJ2-3; D may be TRBD2 (6 bases). Germline V gene sequence: CDR1 SEHNR, CDR2 FQNEAQ (reference sequence). There are 15 residues in the CDR3. V was cut by 7 bases and J by 2 bases, with 16 bases left in between. The DNA of the CDR3 is TGTGCCAGCAATCTAGGGCGGGGCAACACAGATACGCAGTATTTT. Its translation: CASNLGRGNTDTQYF.

The genes are TRBV28 and TRBJ2-7; 7 bases map to TRBD1. Germline trimming cut 5 bases from V and 5 bases from J; bases unmatched to any gene: 9. The CDR3 is 14 amino acids. Germline loops: CDR1 MDHEN, CDR2 SYDVKM. CDR3 bases: TGTGCCAGCAGTCTTCCCGGGACAGCCAACGAGCAGTACTTC. Translating it yields CASSLPGTANEQYF.

This chain uses TRBV4-2 with TRBJ2-1; 16 bases agree with TRBD2. There are 18 residues in the CDR3. The V segment lost 0 bases and the J segment 1 base; nucleotides outside the gene matches: 0. Per the germline V gene, CDR1 is LGHNA and CDR2 is YNFKEQ. CDR3 loop: CASSQEGLAGGSYNEQFF. The CDR3 nucleotides read TGTGCCAGCAGCCAAGAGGGACTAGCGGGGGGGTCCTACAATGAGCAGTTCTTC.

The chain joins TRBV28 to TRBJ1-2; TRBD1 matches 7 bases. Germline V lookup: CDR1 MDHEN, CDR2 SYDVKM. Trimming cost V 5 bases and J 7 bases; bases outside gene matches: 13. The CDR3 length is 15 residues. The CDR3 nucleotides read TGTGCCAGCAGTAGGGTTCGAGGGGGCAGAGGTGGCTACACCTTC. It yields the protein CASSRVRGGRGGYTF.

The chain combines TRBV7-9 with TRBJ1-3; no clear D gene. CDR3 length: 15 residues. Germline-derived CDR1 and CDR2 are SEHNR and FQNEAQ (reference sequence). The ends were cut back, 2 bases at V and 2 bases at J, with 10 bases in the middle. Written as DNA, the CDR3 is TGTGCCAGCAGCTTATCAGGATACCCTGGAAACACCATATATTTT. Translating it yields CASSLSGYPGNTIYF. Drawing the rest from reference TRBV7-9 and TRBJ1-3, the complete variable domain is DTGVSQNPRHKITKRGQNVTFRCDPISEHNRLYWYRQTLGQGPEFLTYFQNEAQLEKSRLLSDRFSAERPKGSFSTLEIQRTEQGDSAMYLCASSLSGYPGNTIYFGEGSWLTVV.

The chain carries TRBV10-3 and TRBJ1-4; 7 nucleotides align to TRBD1. Germline trimming cut 6 bases from V and 4 bases from J; bases unmatched to any gene: 2. Germline CDR1 ENHRY, CDR2 SYGVKD. The length of the CDR3 is 13 residues. CDR3 protein: CAIRTGFNEKLFF. In DNA, the CDR3 is TGTGCCATCAGGACAGGGTTTAATGAAAAACTGTTTTTT.

V gene TRBV4-1 combines with J gene TRBJ1-5; 7 bases align to TRBD1. Germline V CDR1 and CDR2: MGHRA, YSYEKL. Losses at the gene ends were 4 bases for V and 2 bases for J; bases not matched to a gene: 8. The CDR3 extends over 16 amino acids. The chain's CDR3 is CASSRETGEGNQPQHF. The CDR3 DNA reads TGCGCCAGCAGCCGAGAAACAGGGGAGGGCAATCAGCCCCAGCATTTT.

The CDR3 region is CASSQEGSGTITDTQYF. Written as DNA, the CDR3 is TGCGCCAGCAGCCAAGAGGGGTCGGGGACTATCACAGATACGCAGTATTTT. The chain uses TRBV4-1 and TRBJ2-3; 7 bases match TRBD2. The CDR3 has 17 amino acids. V lost 0 bases, J lost 2 bases, and 8 bases stayed unmatched. Germline loops: CDR1 MGHRA, CDR2 YSYEKL.

The gene calls are TRBV10-3 and TRBJ2-6; 10 nucleotides agree with TRBD1. Germline V gives CDR1 ENHRY, CDR2 SYGVKD. The junction had 14 bases not matched to a gene; V was cut back by 1 base and J by 2 bases. The CDR3 loop spans 21 amino acids. Here the CDR3 reads CAISELKTGGVWTTGANVLTF. Written as DNA, the CDR3 is TGTGCCATCAGTGAGTTAAAGACAGGGGGCGTTTGGACTACTGGGGCCAACGTCCTGACTTTC.

In its sample, this clone was seen a few times. The gene calls are TRBV6-5 and TRBJ2-1; possible D gene TRBD1, 6 bases. V was trimmed by 9 bases and J by 0 bases, leaving 15 bases between them. The CDR3 consists of 15 residues. Germline V gene lookup returns CDR1 MNHEY and CDR2 SVGAGI. For the CDR3, the DNA is TGTGCCAGTATGAATACAGGGAGCTCCTACAATGAGCAGTTCTTC. Residues: CASMNTGSSYNEQFF.

V usage is TRBV19 and J usage is TRBJ1-1, with a tentative D call TRBD1 (6 bases). This CDR3 is built from 19 residues. The V and J ends lost 3 bases and 0 bases respectively, with 23 bases between them. Germline V gene sequence: CDR1 LNHDA, CDR2 SQIVND (reference sequence). The CDR3 nucleotides read TGTGCCAGTAGTATCGGGACAAAAACCATAAAGGGGATGAACACTGAAGCTTTCTTT. As protein: CASSIGTKTIKGMNTEAFF.

This sequence joins TRBV29-1 and TRBJ2-5; tentatively, D is TRBD2 (5 bases). V was cut by 7 bases and J by 0 bases, with 9 bases left in between. This CDR3 contains 12 residues. Per the germline V gene, CDR1 is SQVTM and CDR2 is ANQGSEA. CDR3 coding DNA: TGCAGCGGTGGCGGGTACCAAGAGACCCAGTACTTC. Amino acids: CSGGGYQETQYF.

J is TRBJ1-2 and V is TRBV5-5; 11 bases are a match to TRBD1. Germline trimming cut 3 bases from V and 6 bases from J; bases unmatched to any gene: 1. Germline V gene lookup returns CDR1 SGHKS and CDR2 YYEKEE (reference sequence). The CDR3 length is 13 residues. CDR3 DNA sequence: TGTGCCAGCAGCTGGGGACAGGGGGATGGCTACACCTTC. Encoded protein: CASSWGQGDGYTF.

The genes are TRBV27 and TRBJ1-1; no clear D gene. CDR3 length: 13 amino acids. The V end was cut by 3 bases, the J end by 4 bases, with 9 bases between. Germline values: CDR1 MNHEY, CDR2 SMNVEV (reference sequence). For the CDR3, the DNA is TGTGCCAGCAGTTTTACGCAGGCCACTGAAGCTTTCTTT. This sequence encodes CASSFTQATEAFF.

The sample holds one count of this clone. The CDR3 reads CASRGDRLINYEQYF. CDR3 DNA: TGTGCCAGCAGGGGGGACAGGCTAATAAACTACGAGCAGTACTTC. V is TRBV27 and J is TRBJ2-7; 8 bases line up with TRBD1. The CDR3 consists of 15 residues. V lost 6 bases to trimming and J lost 3 bases; unmatched junction nucleotides: 10. Germline CDR1 is MNHEY and CDR2 is SMNVEV (reference sequence).

The chain links TRBV24-1 to TRBJ2-7; TRBD1 matches 9 bases. There are 14 residues in the CDR3. Germline-derived CDR1 and CDR2 are KGHDR and SFDVKD. Losses at the gene ends were 3 bases for V and 5 bases for J; bases not matched to a gene: 4. In DNA form, the CDR3 reads TGTGCCACCAGTGATCCGGGACAGGGCCACGAGCAGTACTTC. This translates into CATSDPGQGHEQYF.

The chain's CDR3 is CASSSLAGPYGYTF. In nucleotides, the CDR3 is TGTGCCAGCAGTTCCCTAGCGGGGCCGTATGGCTACACCTTC. J is TRBJ1-2 and V is TRBV27, with D perhaps TRBD1 (5 bases). The V end was cut by 4 bases, the J end by 5 bases, with 14 bases between. Germline values: CDR1 MNHEY, CDR2 SMNVEV (reference sequence). The CDR3 consists of 14 residues.

The chain carries TRBV5-4 and TRBJ1-1; 8 bases are shared with TRBD1. V gave up 3 bases and J gave up 1 base; unmatched junction bases: 2. Germline lookup yields CDR1 SGHNT and CDR2 YYREEE (reference sequence). The length of the CDR3 is 14 residues. The CDR3 nucleotides read TGTGCCAGCAGCTCCGGGACAGGGAACACTGAAGCTTTCTTT. Its protein is CASSSGTGNTEAFF. The variable domain in full, with the rest retrieved from reference TRBV5-4 and TRBJ1-1, is ETGVTQSPTHLIKTRGQQVTLRCSSQSGHNTVSWYQQALGQGPQFIFQYYREEENGRGNFPPRFSGLQFPNYSSELNVNALELDDSALYLCASSSGTGNTEAFFGQGTRLTVV.

This chain uses TRBV30 with TRBJ1-1; D gene unclear. V lost 3 bases, J lost 8 bases, and 10 bases lay in between. The CDR3 has 11 residues. CDR1 is GTSNPN and CDR2 is SVGIG in the germline V gene (reference sequence). CDR3 region: CAWSGEGEAFF. CDR3 DNA sequence: TGTGCCTGGAGCGGTGAGGGAGAAGCTTTCTTT.

The chain combines TRBV7-2 with TRBJ1-6; D is unclear. Looked up from germline, CDR1 is SGHTA and CDR2 is FQGNSA. There are 15 residues in the CDR3. With 4 bases removed from V and 9 bases from J, the gap between germline ends came to 16 bases. This chain's CDR3 is CASSSSTEGGSPLHF. CDR3 DNA sequence: TGTGCCAGCAGCTCGTCGACTGAGGGTGGTTCACCCCTCCACTTT.

The gene calls are TRBV4-1 and TRBJ2-1, with a possible D match to TRBD1 (5 bases). This CDR3 region has 15 residues. V lost 0 bases and J lost 10, with 16 bases in between. The germline V gene has CDR1 MGHRA and CDR2 YSYEKL. CDR3 sequence reads: CASSQDGVGAGEQFF. CDR3 DNA: TGCGCCAGCAGCCAAGATGGAGTAGGGGCCGGAGAGCAGTTCTTC.

The rearrangement joins TRBV27 to TRBJ2-3, with TRBD2 identical over 7 bases. Germline V lookup: CDR1 MNHEY, CDR2 SMNVEV (reference sequence). The CDR3 loop spans 18 amino acids. After removal of 2 bases from V and 2 bases from J, the junction contained 13 bases not matched to a gene. This chain's CDR3 is CASSLARSVGGYTDTQYF. The CDR3 DNA is TGTGCCAGCAGTTTAGCCCGGTCGGTGGGGGGGTACACAGATACGCAGTATTTT.